The 31 T cell receptor beta chains in this list originate from one sample, sequenced in a study of cytomegalovirus exposure and HLA in healthy donors. PCR was performed using 60 Vbeta and 13 Jbeta primers. Clones were read by immunoSEQ multiplex PCR, and TCRdb kept only the in-frame ones, dropping some. Of around 120,000 clones in the sample, about 82% were seen once. Sequencing was carried out using PBMCs. The receptors come from a boy aged 10-17 years in good health and CMV-seronegative.

The rearrangement links TRBV29-1 to TRBJ2-7, with 12 bases fitting TRBD2. This CDR3 is built from 13 residues. The germline V gene encodes CDR1 SQVTM and CDR2 ANQGSEA. Losses at the gene ends were 6 bases for V and 1 base for J; bases not matched to a gene: 1. CDR3 bases: TGCAGCGTAGGACTAGCGGGGTCCTACGAGCAGTACTTC. Residues: CSVGLAGSYEQYF.

The chain uses TRBV30 and TRBJ2-1, with 7 bases that match TRBD2. The trim removed 8 bases at V and 4 bases at J, leaving 5 bases unmatched. The CDR3 is 12 amino acids. Germline V lookup: CDR1 GTSNPN, CDR2 SVGIG (reference sequence). CDR3 nucleotide sequence: TGTGCCGTGGCTAGCGGTTACAATGAGCAGTTCTTC. It encodes CAVASGYNEQFF.

V usage is TRBV18 and J usage is TRBJ2-7, with D tentatively TRBD2 (5 bases). This CDR3 is built from 15 residues. Germline CDR1 reads KGHSH; CDR2 reads LQKENI. The ends were cut back, 4 bases at V and 6 bases at J, with 19 bases in the middle. The CDR3 region is CASSLSRVLESEQYF. CDR3 coding DNA: TGTGCCAGCTCACTTTCCCGGGTACTAGAATCCGAGCAGTACTTC. The whole variable domain, filled in from reference TRBV18 and TRBJ2-7, reads NAGVMQNPRHLVRRRGQEARLRCSPMKGHSHVYWYRQLPEEGLKFMVYLQKENIIDESGMPKERFSAEFPKEGPSILRIQQVVRGDSAAYFCASSLSRVLESEQYFGPGTRLTVT.

This clone appeared a single time. The J gene is TRBJ2-3, the V gene TRBV9; D gene uncertain. CDR1 and CDR2 from the germline V gene are SGDLS and YYNGEE. The CDR3 length is 14 residues. The germline V and J ends were trimmed by 4 bases and 5 bases, with 14 bases remaining between them. CDR3 protein: CASSPRIPGDTQYF. Written as DNA, the CDR3 is TGTGCCAGCAGCCCCCGCATCCCCGGAGATACGCAGTATTTT.

The chain has TRBV7-9 and TRBJ1-1; possibly TRBD1 for D (5 bases). Germline loops: CDR1 SEHNR, CDR2 FQNEAQ (reference sequence). The CDR3 totals 15 residues. The V and J ends lost 3 bases and 1 base respectively, with 12 bases between them. CDR3 sequence reads: CASSLPGLSNTEAFF. The DNA for the CDR3 is TGTGCCAGCAGCTTGCCGGGACTCTCGAACACTGAAGCTTTCTTT.

The rearrangement joins TRBV19 to TRBJ2-7; 12 positions agree with TRBD2. This CDR3 is built from 16 residues. V dropped 4 bases and J dropped 4; count of bases not matched to a gene: 8. CDR1 LNHDA and CDR2 SQIVND come from the germline V gene (reference sequence). As DNA, the CDR3 is TGTGCCAGTAGTACCCTATATACTAGCGGGGGGTACGAGCAGTACTTC. This encodes CASSTLYTSGGYEQYF.

The V and J genes are TRBV6-6 and TRBJ1-1; D is uncertain. The germline V gene encodes CDR1 MNHNY and CDR2 SVGAGI (reference sequence). V lost 5 bases and J 1 base, leaving 11 bases between the germline ends. The CDR3 runs to 14 residues. In DNA, the CDR3 is TGTGCCAGCAGTAAGGAGTCTACGAACACTGAAGCTTTCTTT. Its protein product is CASSKESTNTEAFF.

This chain uses TRBV5-4 with TRBJ2-3; 13 bases map to TRBD2. CDR1 and CDR2 from the germline V gene are SGHNT and YYREEE (reference sequence). There are 18 residues in the CDR3. V lost 4 bases, J lost 4 bases, and 12 bases stayed unmatched. The CDR3 sequence: CASSPRTSGRGGADTQYF. CDR3 sequence (DNA): TGTGCCAGCAGCCCACGGACTAGCGGGAGAGGGGGCGCAGATACGCAGTATTTT.

The chain is built from TRBV12-5 and TRBJ2-6, with D maybe TRBD2 (5 bases). The V end was cut by 3 bases, the J end by 1 base, with 7 bases between. In germline, CDR1 is LGHNT, CDR2 FRNRAP. The CDR3 has 15 residues. The CDR3 nucleotides read TGTGCTAGTGGTTTAGGAGGTTCTGGGGCCAACGTCCTGACTTTC. Encoded protein: CASGLGGSGANVLTF.

This chain uses TRBV10-3 with TRBJ2-1; a possible D gene is TRBD1 (5 bases). V lost 2 bases and J lost 9, with 11 bases in between. CDR1 is ENHRY and CDR2 is SYGVKD in the germline V gene. CDR3 length: 13 amino acids. The DNA of the CDR3 is TGTGCCATCAGTGAGGTAGGGGTGGGTGAGCAGTTCTTC. Translated, it gives CAISEVGVGEQFF.

This clone appeared once. Written as DNA, the CDR3 is TGTGCCAGTAGTACGGCGGGACCGCTCAATGAAAAACTGTTTTTT. This codes for CASSTAGPLNEKLFF. The chain employs TRBV19 and TRBJ1-4; maybe TRBD1 (5 bases). This CDR3 is 15 amino acids long. Deletions cut 4 bases from V and 5 bases from J, with 14 bases between. Germline CDR1 and CDR2: LNHDA and SQIVND (reference sequence).

This chain uses TRBV5-1 with TRBJ1-4; TRBD1 aligns across 10 bases. The germline CDR1 and CDR2 sequences are SGHRS and YFSETQ. The V and J ends lost 4 bases and 8 bases, in that order; junction bases with no gene match: 8. This CDR3 is 15 amino acids long. In nucleotides, the CDR3 is TGCGCCAGCAGCACGGACAGGGGGACGGACGAAAAACTGTTTTTT. It specifies CASSTDRGTDEKLFF.

The chain joins TRBV6-1 to TRBJ2-5, with TRBD2 as a possible D gene (6 bases). There are 14 residues in the CDR3. In germline, CDR1 is MNHNS, CDR2 SASEGT. V lost 5 bases and J 1 base, leaving 11 bases between the germline ends. The CDR3 coding sequence is TGTGCCAGCAGTCGGGACTCCACCCAAGAGACCCAGTACTTC. The encoded protein is CASSRDSTQETQYF.

The chain combines TRBV30 with TRBJ2-5, with 7 bases matching TRBD2. Germline V gives CDR1 GTSNPN, CDR2 SVGIG (reference sequence). The CDR3 runs to 13 residues. Trimming took 2 bases from V and 5 from J; bases not matched to a gene: 5. The CDR3: CAWSKGGSETQYF. DNA for the CDR3: TGTGCCTGGAGTAAGGGCGGGAGTGAGACCCAGTACTTC.

The V gene is TRBV30, the J gene TRBJ2-7; 10 nucleotides agree with TRBD1. Trimming took 2 bases from V and 2 from J; bases not matched to a gene: 3. Germline V gives CDR1 GTSNPN, CDR2 SVGIG (reference sequence). This CDR3 spans 14 amino acids. CDR3 sequence (DNA): TGTGCCTGGAGTACCGGGACAGGGGCCTACGAGCAGTACTTC. As protein: CAWSTGTGAYEQYF. The entire variable domain, with the rest obtained from reference TRBV30 and TRBJ2-7, is as follows: SQTIHQWPATLVQPVGSPLSLECTVEGTSNPNLYWYRQAAGRGLQLLFYSVGIGQISSEVPQNLSASRPQDRQFILSSKKLLLSDSGFYLCAWSTGTGAYEQYFGPGTRLTVT.

V and J are TRBV18 and TRBJ1-5, with a possible D match to TRBD1 (6 bases). The CDR3 extends over 15 amino acids. The germline gives CDR1 KGHSH, CDR2 LQKENI. The V gene lost 3 bases and the J gene lost 6 bases, with 15 bases spanning the gap. CDR3 bases: TGTGCCAGCTCACCGGGGGGGGGCGCGGGTCAGCCCCAGCATTTT. It yields the protein CASSPGGGAGQPQHF.

The rearrangement links TRBV15 to TRBJ2-1, with 11 bases matching TRBD2. The V gene end was trimmed by 2 bases and the J gene end by 5 bases; junction bases not matched to a gene: 8. The CDR3 extends over 17 amino acids. Germline CDR1 LNHNV, CDR2 YYDKDF (reference sequence). CDR3 in amino acids: CATSRRLAGGAHNEQFF. DNA of the CDR3: TGTGCCACCAGCAGAAGATTAGCGGGAGGGGCCCACAATGAGCAGTTCTTC.

This rearrangement joins TRBV2 to TRBJ2-3, with 9 positions matching TRBD1. Germline V gene sequence: CDR1 SNHLY, CDR2 FYNNEI. Trimming removed 5 bases from V and 2 bases from J; junction bases left unmatched: 11. The CDR3 is 17 amino acids. The CDR3 reads CASSLQRDRAATDTQYF. Written as DNA, the CDR3 is TGTGCCAGCAGTCTCCAAAGGGACAGGGCAGCCACAGATACGCAGTATTTT.

The rearrangement joins TRBV25-1 to TRBJ1-4; 10 bases are shared with TRBD1. The CDR3 totals 14 residues. The V and J ends lost 4 bases and 7 bases, in that order; junction bases with no gene match: 3. Germline lookup yields CDR1 MGHDK and CDR2 SYGVNS. The CDR3 bases are TGTGCCAGCAGTGGACAGGGGGCGGGTGAAAAACTGTTTTTT. The encoded protein is CASSGQGAGEKLFF.

This clone was recorded only once. The rearrangement links TRBV6-5 to TRBJ2-3, with TRBD2 matching over 8 bases. V was clipped by 6 bases and J by 2 bases; unmatched bases: 7. Germline lookup yields CDR1 MNHEY and CDR2 SVGAGI. CDR3 length equals 15 residues. Here the CDR3 reads CASSSGTRYTDTQYF. The DNA of the CDR3 is TGTGCCAGCAGCTCCGGGACTAGGTACACAGATACGCAGTATTTT.

This clone was recorded once. This sequence joins TRBV9 and TRBJ1-1; tentatively, D is TRBD1 (6 bases). Germline-derived CDR1 and CDR2 are SGDLS and YYNGEE. The CDR3 contains 12 residues. Trimming took 4 bases from V and 5 from J, leaving 9 bases between them. CDR3 residues: CASSPQGTEAFF. CDR3 coding DNA: TGTGCCAGCAGCCCCCAGGGGACTGAAGCTTTCTTT.

The chain has TRBV5-4 and TRBJ2-2; possibly TRBD2 for D (6 bases). V gave up 4 bases and J gave up 0 bases, with 19 bases separating them. CDR1 is SGHNT and CDR2 is YYREEE in the germline V gene (reference sequence). The CDR3 totals 18 residues. The CDR3 region has the DNA TGTGCCAGCAGCGTCCCCCCGGGGGTAGACACGAACACCGGGGAGCTGTTTTTT. Protein: CASSVPPGVDTNTGELFF.

Here the CDR3 DNA reads TGTGCCAGCAATGTATTTGGAAACACCATATATTTT. It codes for CASNVFGNTIYF. The chain carries TRBV7-2 and TRBJ1-3; no clear D. V was clipped by 7 bases and J by 3 bases, with 7 bases between them. Germline V CDR1 and CDR2: SGHTA, FQGNSA. This CDR3 is 12 amino acids long. The variable domain in full, with the rest retrieved from reference TRBV7-2 and TRBJ1-3, is GAGVSQSPSNKVTEKGKDVELRCDPISGHTALYWYRQSLGQGLEFLIYFQGNSAPDKSGLPSDRFSAERTGGSVSTLTIQRTQQEDSAVYLCASNVFGNTIYFGEGSWLTVV.

This sequence joins TRBV7-9 and TRBJ2-1; maybe TRBD2 (6 bases). The ends were cut back, 5 bases at V and 7 bases at J, with 21 bases in the middle. The CDR3 sequence is 16 residues long. Germline V CDR1 and CDR2: SEHNR, FQNEAQ (reference sequence). The CDR3 nucleotides are TGTGCCAGCAGCCCCATGACGGGAGCTTTAAGGAATGAGCAGTTCTTC. This codes for CASSPMTGALRNEQFF.

This sequence joins TRBV6-1 and TRBJ1-5; a possible D gene is TRBD1 (5 bases). The CDR3 has 13 residues. Trimming took off 5 bases at V and 9 bases at J, with 14 bases between the two ends. CDR1 is MNHNS, CDR2 SASEGT, per germline. CDR3 nucleotides: TGTGCCAGCAGTCCGTGGGGCGGTCTGCCCCAGCATTTT. Protein: CASSPWGGLPQHF.

The chain carries TRBV2 and TRBJ1-1; D is undetermined. There are 13 residues in the CDR3. Deletions cut 4 bases from V and 8 bases from J, with 14 bases between. Germline V gives CDR1 SNHLY, CDR2 FYNNEI. The CDR3 is CASSAGSGSEAFF. CDR3 bases: TGTGCCAGCAGTGCAGGCAGCGGATCCGAAGCTTTCTTT.

The CDR3 coding sequence is TGCGCCAGCAGCATACTAGCGGAAAACTCCTACGAGCAGTACTTC. The encoded protein is CASSILAENSYEQYF. V and J are TRBV5-1 and TRBJ2-7, with TRBD2 matching 8 bases. The CDR3 is 15 residues long. V shed 4 bases, J shed 0 bases, and the junction held 6 bases outside the gene matches. CDR1 SGHRS and CDR2 YFSETQ come from the germline V gene.

The genes are TRBV11-3 and TRBJ2-6; the D gene is possibly TRBD2 (5 bases). Germline V gene sequence: CDR1 SGHNT, CDR2 YENEEA. The CDR3 is made up of 17 amino acids. V shed 2 bases and J shed 1 base, with 12 bases lying between them. The CDR3 DNA sequence: TGTGCCAGCAGCTTAACGGGGATAGGGTCTGGGGCCAACGTCCTGACTTTC. It encodes CASSLTGIGSGANVLTF.

This clone has just one count. The J gene is TRBJ2-1, the V gene TRBV5-1; TRBD2 aligns across 7 bases. Germline CDR1 reads SGHRS; CDR2 reads YFSETQ. V was pared by 2 bases and J by 0 bases, with 8 bases of the junction left unmatched. The CDR3 sequence is 17 residues long. CDR3 in DNA: TGCGCCAGCAGCTTAGGTGGCGGGGGAAGCTCCTACAATGAGCAGTTCTTC. Its protein is CASSLGGGGSSYNEQFF. Variable domain in full (rest from reference TRBV5-1 and TRBJ2-1): KAGVTQTPRYLIKTRGQQVTLSCSPISGHRSVSWYQQTPGQGLQFLFEYFSETQRNKGNFPGRFSGRQFSNSRSEMNVSTLELGDSALYLCASSLGGGGSSYNEQFFGPGTRLTVL.

The chain carries TRBV27 and TRBJ1-2; D unresolved. This CDR3 spans 16 amino acids. The germline gives CDR1 MNHEY, CDR2 SMNVEV (reference sequence). V was shortened by 0 bases and J by 0 bases, with 11 bases between the two germline ends. The CDR3 nucleotides are TGTGCCAGCAGTTTATCGAGTTTCCCCTCTAACTATGGCTACACCTTC. It specifies CASSLSSFPSNYGYTF.

The rearrangement joins TRBV6-1 to TRBJ2-2; 10 bases fit TRBD1. Looked up from germline, CDR1 is MNHNS and CDR2 is SASEGT. The V and J ends lost 5 bases and 6 bases, in that order; junction bases with no gene match: 6. The CDR3 length is 15 residues. Here the CDR3 DNA reads TGTGCCAGCAGTCGAGGGACAGGGGTTGCCGGGGAGCTGTTTTTT. Its translation is CASSRGTGVAGELFF.